These T cell receptor beta chains were read from a single sample in a study of T-cell memory formation after mild COVID-19. TCRdb recomputed calls from the 5' RACE reads with MiXCR, one row per CDR3 protein. Found here are 350,000 to 450,000 distinct CDR3 sequences, around 24% of them singletons; the top ten hold 8.5% to 9%. The sequencing input was PBMCs or a T cell subset sorted from them (not recorded which). Receptor source: an adult woman who had mild COVID-19 (a few samples of this study predate the infection). Cell type and time point are not known. CDR3s include the opening cysteine and the closing phenylalanine or tryptophan. The D gene is left open where the match is weak. Size is stated for part of the rows, as once, few or many counts, or as a class when the clone is expanded.

size,D,V,J,CDR3,DNA
NA,TRBD2,TRBV6-6,TRBJ2-3,CASSRPPGTSGIETDTQYF,TGTGCCAGCAGCCGCCCGCCCGGGACTAGCGGGATTGAGACAGATACGCAGTATTTT
few,NA,TRBV7-9,TRBJ2-1,CASSPWDSSLQQFF,TGTGCCAGCAGCCCCTGGGACTCTTCCTTACAGCAGTTCTTC
many,TRBD1,TRBV5-1,TRBJ2-1,CASSSGQGANNEQFF,TGCGCCAGCAGCTCAGGACAGGGGGCGAACAATGAGCAGTTCTTC
NA,NA,TRBV7-7,TRBJ1-1,CASSLRRDTEAFF,TGTGCTAGCAGCTTACGCAGGGACACTGAAGCTTTCTTT
NA,NA,TRBV2,TRBJ2-7,CASSPGGGRVTHEQYF,TGTGCCAGCAGTCCCGGAGGGGGGCGCGTTACCCACGAGCAGTACTTC
few,NA,TRBV11-3,TRBJ1-1,CASSLGGVGEAFF,TGTGCCAGCAGCTTAGGCGGCGTCGGAGAAGCTTTCTTT
NA,TRBD1,TRBV19,TRBJ1-1,CASSGTGVSITEAFF,TGTGCCAGTAGTGGTACAGGGGTTAGCATCACTGAAGCTTTCTTT
few,NA,TRBV20-1,TRBJ1-5,CSARPGGFQPQHF,TGCAGTGCTAGGCCCGGGGGGTTTCAGCCCCAGCATTTT
NA,NA,TRBV6-2/TRBV6-3,TRBJ2-5,CASSLNRTPQETQYF,TGTGCCAGCAGTTTAAACCGGACACCCCAAGAGACCCAGTACTTC
NA,NA,TRBV3-1,TRBJ2-7,CASSDGQPYEQYF,TGTGCCAGCAGCGATGGACAGCCCTACGAGCAGTACTTC
few,NA,TRBV7-8,TRBJ2-7,CASSFSRTAYEQYF,TGTGCCAGCAGCTTCAGCAGGACGGCCTACGAGCAGTACTTC
NA,NA,TRBV27,TRBJ1-1,CASRTTENTEAFF,TGTGCCAGCAGAACCACAGAGAACACTGAAGCTTTCTTT
NA,TRBD2,TRBV20-1,TRBJ2-7,CSARDLASGGMWEQYF,TGCAGTGCTAGAGATCTGGCTAGCGGGGGGATGTGGGAGCAGTACTTC
few,TRBD1,TRBV7-2,TRBJ2-5,CASSPRQGETQYF,TGTGCCAGCAGCCCACGACAGGGGGAGACCCAGTACTTC
NA,TRBD1,TRBV4-1,TRBJ1-1,CASSHGGQGFTEAFF,TGCGCCAGCAGCCATGGGGGACAGGGGTTCACTGAAGCTTTCTTT
few,TRBD2,TRBV11-2,TRBJ2-1,CASSRIAGWGPNEQFF,TGTGCCAGCAGCCGAATAGCGGGATGGGGGCCCAATGAGCAGTTCTTC
NA,TRBD2,TRBV5-1,TRBJ2-3,CASSLGLAGVGDTQYF,TGCGCCAGCAGCTTGGGCCTAGCGGGAGTTGGAGATACGCAGTATTTT
NA,NA,TRBV9,TRBJ2-7,CASSPRGGSTYEQYF,TGTGCCAGCAGCCCGAGGGGAGGTAGTACCTACGAGCAGTACTTC
many,TRBD1,TRBV12-3/TRBV12-4,TRBJ1-6,CASSSGQGNSPLHF,TGTGCCAGCAGTTCGGGACAGGGGAATTCACCCCTCCACTTT
NA,NA,TRBV5-4,TRBJ1-2,CASSVPQGYGYTF,TGTGCCAGCAGCGTTCCACAGGGCTATGGCTACACCTTC
once,NA,TRBV10-2,TRBJ1-5,CASSESFMAGFSNQPQHF,TGCGCCAGCAGTGAGTCGTTTATGGCAGGGTTTAGCAATCAGCCCCAGCATTTT
NA,NA,TRBV3-2,TRBJ2-5,CASSLTRARQETQYF,TGTGCCAGCAGCCTGACCCGAGCCAGGCAAGAGACCCAGTACTTC